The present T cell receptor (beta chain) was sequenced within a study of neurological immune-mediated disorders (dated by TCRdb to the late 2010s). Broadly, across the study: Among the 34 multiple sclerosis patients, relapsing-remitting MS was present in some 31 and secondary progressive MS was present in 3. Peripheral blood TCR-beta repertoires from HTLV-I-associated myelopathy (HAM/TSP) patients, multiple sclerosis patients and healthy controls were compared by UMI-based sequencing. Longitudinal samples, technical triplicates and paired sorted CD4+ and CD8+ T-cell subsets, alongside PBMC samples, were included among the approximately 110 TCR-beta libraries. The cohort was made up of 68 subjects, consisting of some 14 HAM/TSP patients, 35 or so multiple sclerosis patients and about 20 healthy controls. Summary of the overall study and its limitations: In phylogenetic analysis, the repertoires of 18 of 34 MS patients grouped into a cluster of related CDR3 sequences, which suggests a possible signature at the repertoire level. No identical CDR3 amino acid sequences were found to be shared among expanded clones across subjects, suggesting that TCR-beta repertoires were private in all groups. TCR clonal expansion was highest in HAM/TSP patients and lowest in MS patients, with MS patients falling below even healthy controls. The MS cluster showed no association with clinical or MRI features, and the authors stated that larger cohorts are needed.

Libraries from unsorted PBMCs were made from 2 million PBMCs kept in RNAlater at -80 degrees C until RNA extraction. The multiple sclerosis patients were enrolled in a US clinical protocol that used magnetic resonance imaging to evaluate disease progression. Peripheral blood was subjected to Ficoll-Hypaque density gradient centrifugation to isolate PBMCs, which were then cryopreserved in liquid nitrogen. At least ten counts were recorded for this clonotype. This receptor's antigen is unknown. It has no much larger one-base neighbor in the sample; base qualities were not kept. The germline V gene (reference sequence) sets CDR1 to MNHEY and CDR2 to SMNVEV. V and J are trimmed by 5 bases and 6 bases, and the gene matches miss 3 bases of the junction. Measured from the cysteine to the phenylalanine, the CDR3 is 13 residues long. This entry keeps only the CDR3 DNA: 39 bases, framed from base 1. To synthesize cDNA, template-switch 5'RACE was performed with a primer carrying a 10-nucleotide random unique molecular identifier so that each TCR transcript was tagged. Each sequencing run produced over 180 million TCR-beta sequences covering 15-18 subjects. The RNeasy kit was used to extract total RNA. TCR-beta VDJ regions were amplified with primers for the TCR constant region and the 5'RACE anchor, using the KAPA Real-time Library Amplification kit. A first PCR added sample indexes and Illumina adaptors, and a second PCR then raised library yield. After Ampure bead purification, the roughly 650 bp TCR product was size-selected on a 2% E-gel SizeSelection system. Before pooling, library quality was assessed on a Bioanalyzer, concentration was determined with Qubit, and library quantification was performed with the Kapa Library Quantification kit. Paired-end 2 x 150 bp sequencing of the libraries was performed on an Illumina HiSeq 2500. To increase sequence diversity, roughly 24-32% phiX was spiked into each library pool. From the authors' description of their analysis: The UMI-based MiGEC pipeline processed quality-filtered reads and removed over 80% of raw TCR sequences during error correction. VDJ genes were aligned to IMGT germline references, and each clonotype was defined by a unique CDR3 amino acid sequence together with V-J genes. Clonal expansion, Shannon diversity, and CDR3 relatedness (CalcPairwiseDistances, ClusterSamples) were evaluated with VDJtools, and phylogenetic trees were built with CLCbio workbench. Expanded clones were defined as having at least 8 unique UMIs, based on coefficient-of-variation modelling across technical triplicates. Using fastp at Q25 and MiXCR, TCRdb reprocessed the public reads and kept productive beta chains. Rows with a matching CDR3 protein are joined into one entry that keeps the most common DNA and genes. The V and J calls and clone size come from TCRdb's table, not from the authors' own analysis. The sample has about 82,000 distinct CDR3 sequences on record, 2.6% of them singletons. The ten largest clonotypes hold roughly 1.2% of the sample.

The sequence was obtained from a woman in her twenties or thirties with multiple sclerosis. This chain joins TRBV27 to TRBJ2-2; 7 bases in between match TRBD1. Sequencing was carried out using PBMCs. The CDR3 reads CASSNRGPGELFF. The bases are TGTGCCAGCAGTAACAGGGGCCCCGGGGAGCTGTTTTTT.